This T cell receptor beta chain was recovered during a study of cytomegalovirus exposure and HLA in healthy donors (dated by TCRdb to about 2017). In the study overall: In an earlier analysis of some 550 of the donors, 250 to 350 Gb of sequence data and 100 million or so unique TCR beta sequences from 150 million to 200 million T cells were reported. Roughly 300 gigabases of sequencing data and approximately 84 million unique TCR sequences were included in an early release covering several hundred HLA-typed donors. The genetic ancestry cluster associated with self-reported Caucasian donors included 65% to 90% of the 398 genotyped donors. The study aimed to test whether signatures of past pathogen exposure could be identified by cataloging public T cell receptors. The study used immunosequencing to profile the T cell repertoires of hundreds of subjects and linked those repertoires to cytomegalovirus serostatus. In addition to the first cohort of 666 subjects, a separate validation cohort of 120 different subjects was used. The study combined high-throughput TCR immunosequencing, statistical association of individual TCRs with disease status, and machine learning to predict cytomegalovirus infection status. A later analysis re-examined previously published TCR beta repertoires from about 670 donors and added high-resolution HLA genotyping to investigate patterns of TCR occurrence. Rather than using new phenotypic data, the later analysis identified candidate immune exposures from TCR beta sequences and from how often those sequences occurred across donors. To decide whether each TCR beta V gene segment behaved as functional or pseudogenic, an earlier analysis of some 580 of the donors relied on high-throughput TCR beta sequencing. Alongside the repertoire data, information on donor age, sex, ethnicity and CMV serostatus was compiled. Genome-wide SNP genotypes for about 65% of the roughly 670 donors were used in a later genetic analysis, which treated that subset as a discovery cohort. Every repertoire in the discovery cohort had been generated on one and the same sequencing platform. Both class I and class II loci were covered by HLA typing, at four-digit resolution. Typing coverage differed by locus: A, B, C, DRB1 and DQB1 were typed in about 620-630 donors, DQA1 in 500 to 550, DPA1 in some 570, and DPB1 in just under 480. About 5 DR-DQ haplotypes were handled as single units for association and clustering, since linkage in the cohort was strong. Among some 400 genotyped donors of the cohort, an average of approximately 200,000 unique TCR beta nucleotide sequences was sequenced per donor, of which roughly 17% were non-productive. Paper-wide results and their limitations: A later analysis found that most CMV-associated TCR beta chains appeared HLA-restricted, with HLA associations seemingly driven largely by CMV exposure. In a later analysis, HLA-associated TCR beta chains showed more clonal expansion and lower generation probabilities than non-associated chains that were equally common. The presence/absence analyses assumed that sequencing depth was roughly uniform across donors, and that assumption may not be true. V-gene and J-gene trimming of TCR beta chains was associated with a missense DCLRE1C variant in a later genetic analysis, and the association was replicated in an independent cohort. A further reported finding was that TCR beta sequences accurately predicted the HLA-A and HLA-B alleles for most subjects in the first cohort. Because some donors lacked HLA typing at each locus, the association tests relied only on the typed subset. A few of the identified cytomegalovirus-associated TCR beta chains were confirmed in vitro to be specific for cytomegalovirus antigens. In a later analysis, 16,951 TCR beta sequences were associated with specific HLA alleles at a false discovery rate of 0.05. In a later analysis, TCR association rates were found to vary across HLA loci, with the most associated TCRs seen for DRB1 alleles and the fewest for HLA-C alleles. Strong co-occurrence of HLA alleles, especially DR and DQ, made assigning TCR associations to individual alleles difficult. While some public TCRs were present in many individuals, most TCR sequences turned up only very rarely across donors. Some IMGT-functional V segments, including TRBV6-2 and TRBV6-3, could not be distinguished by the 87-base-pair reads and were therefore excluded. It was suggested by the authors that the approach could potentially be generalized to other disease states and immunological phenotypes. The earlier analysis of almost 600 of the donors excluded roughly 17 rarely observed V segments, including chromosome 9 orphons, because counts were too low. The only immune exposure information available for the cohort was CMV serostatus. The sequencing pipeline was judged likely to have produced a cluster of highly shared sequence variants as a technical artifact. In both the original and validation cohorts, the classifier was reported to diagnose cytomegalovirus status with high specificity and sensitivity. The study listed over 150 TCR beta chains as associated with cytomegalovirus. In a later analysis, several top co-occurrence clusters were reported to appear linked to parvovirus B19, influenza, CMV and Epstein-Barr virus. This cohort had only TCR beta chains sequenced, and the lack of alpha or paired-chain data limited which features could be detected. Compared with the 666-donor mean, donors in an Asian-associated ancestry cluster had fewer N-insertions in productive TCRs, according to a later genetic analysis. Linkage disequilibrium might explain the correlated functional status among segregating V segments, but an unknown experimental factor could not be ruled out. In an earlier analysis of more than 500 of the donors, most TCR beta V segments appeared in productive rearrangements about 87% or about 30% of the time, broadly matching IMGT annotations.

Counted from cysteine to phenylalanine, this CDR3 has 15 amino acids. Of all the DNA, just the CDR3 is kept, 45 bases in frame from base 1. Sequences MNHEY (CDR1) and SVGAGI (CDR2) are obtained from the germline V gene. Trimming removed 2 bases from V and 6 bases from J; the gene matches leave 8 bases unexplained. This clone showed up just a few times. Its antigen is still unknown. No quality values exist for individual bases; no much larger clone is one base distant. Libraries came from the immunoSEQ multiplex PCR assay. For the multiplex PCR, a mixture combining 60 forward primers for TCR Vbeta segments and 13 reverse primers for TCR Jbeta segments was used. Amplification of the CDR3 region of rearranged TCR beta genes was performed with a multiplex PCR assay on genomic DNA. The Illumina HiSeq System was used to sequence the amplified TCR beta libraries as 87-base-pair reads. The original pipeline was this. A later analysis counted approximately 76 million unique TCR beta chains across the 666 repertoires, and 10 million to 11 million of these chains were shared by at least two donors. A nearest-neighbor algorithm error-corrected the raw reads and collapsed the reads into unique sequences, merging closely related sequences to remove PCR and sequencing errors. CDR3 sequences were aligned to IMGT reference sequences to assign V, D and J gene segments. For a sequence to be retained, a match of at least six nucleotides was required to both a V gene segment and a J gene segment. A rearrangement was called productive if the CDR3 had no stop codons and remained in frame with V and J, and every other rearrangement was called non-productive. CDR3 was defined according to IMGT convention as the region running from the second conserved V-encoded cysteine to the conserved J-encoded phenylalanine. In an earlier analysis of some 550 of the donors, sequences lacking an unambiguous match to a single V gene segment were excluded. In an earlier analysis of several hundred of the donors, V segments were called functional above 56.7% productive rearrangements and were called segregating when the between-donor standard deviation exceeded 5%. A statistical classification framework was built for diagnosing cytomegalovirus status from the catalog of TCR beta chain sequences. In a later analysis, V and J genes were assigned by comparing TCR nucleotide sequences against IMGT/GENE-DB human TR gene sequences. The TCRdist pipeline was used in a later analysis to assign CDR3 sequences and most-parsimonious VDJ recombination scenarios. In a later analysis, every TCR beta chain was defined by the combination of its CDR3 amino acid sequence and its V-gene family, and reads without a unique V-gene family were dropped. A later analysis removed nearly 600 highly shared, low-generation-probability nucleotide sequences to deal with suspected cross-contamination and a sequencing artifact. In a later analysis, a clonal expansion index for each public chain was calculated from normalized within-repertoire ranks of inferred template counts. A later analysis computed generation probabilities with a VDJ recombination model fitted to out-of-frame rearrangements, and checked the results against IGoR. In a later analysis, hypergeometric tests were used to score TCR-TCR, TCR-HLA and TCR-CMV co-occurrence, with a repertoire-size bias correction applied to TCR pairs. In a later analysis, false discovery rates were estimated by permuting HLA or CMV assignments 20 times. In a later analysis, co-occurring TCRs were grouped using DBSCAN, and TCRdist sequence similarity was added for clustering within HLA-allele-positive subsets. Co-occurrence clustering excluded repertoires with fewer than 30,000 or more than 120,000 public chains, plus five with anomalous nucleotide sharing. In its TCRdb copy, this immuneACCESS table keeps in-frame sequences only and misses some clones. Where compared with another copy, unresolved V genes explain less than half of these, and the others have no known cause. The DNA was the basis for D and trimming; V, J and clone size are from that table. Counted in this sample were about 120,000 clones; 65% to 80% of them appeared once. The ten biggest clones cover about 2.8% of the sample.

In total, 666 healthy bone marrow donors made up the cohort. At the time of sampling, every cohort member was nominally healthy, though immune exposures that went unrecorded were likely present. The donor tested CMV seropositive, placing the donor among the 289 seropositive members of the cohort. A peripheral blood sample was provided by each donor, and peripheral blood mononuclear cells were used for TCR beta sequencing. Genomic DNA was extracted from the blood cell samples with the Qiagen DNeasy Blood Extraction Kit. The sequencing sample was made of PBMCs. The chain was built from TRBV6-5 and TRBJ1-2; TRBD1 agrees with 8 junctional bases. This TCR was sampled from a woman aged 40 to 50 in good health and CMV-seropositive. The sequence in DNA is TGTGCCAGCAGTTACACCAAACGGACAGGGAATGGCTACACCTTC. The encoded protein is CASSYTKRTGNGYTF.